The source of this T cell receptor (beta chain) is a study of shared clonotypes between healthy human individuals. Execution of the assay was at deep level. Per the authors' pipeline: Quality scores were absent from the junction-only immunoSEQ sequences, so filtering differed. Produced via immunoSEQ multiplex PCR; TCRdb's table is partial and in-frame only. V and J calls and clone size are given by that table; D and trimming were obtained from the DNA. This table has about 2.4 million clones, approximately 94% appearing once. The CDR3 sequence is 17 residues long. V shed 1 base and J 8 bases; nucleotides not matched to a gene: 16. From germline, CDR1 is MNHNS and CDR2 SASEGT. A word on this clone: Antigen: not known.

General study results and limits: Naive subsets, compared against memory subsets, generally had larger estimated richness values.

The receptor's source is a man aged 18 to 35 in good health. Some clones in this sample may be carry-over from other donors' samples. This sequence joins TRBV6-1 and TRBJ1-1, with TRBD1 matching over 7 bases. Sequenced input: naive CD4+ T cells from PBMCs. This sample's subset: CD45RA+ positively selected. The CDR3 reads CASSEEGTVRWGFEAFF. The CDR3 DNA is TGTGCCAGCAGTGAAGAGGGGACAGTAAGATGGGGATTCGAAGCTTTCTTT.